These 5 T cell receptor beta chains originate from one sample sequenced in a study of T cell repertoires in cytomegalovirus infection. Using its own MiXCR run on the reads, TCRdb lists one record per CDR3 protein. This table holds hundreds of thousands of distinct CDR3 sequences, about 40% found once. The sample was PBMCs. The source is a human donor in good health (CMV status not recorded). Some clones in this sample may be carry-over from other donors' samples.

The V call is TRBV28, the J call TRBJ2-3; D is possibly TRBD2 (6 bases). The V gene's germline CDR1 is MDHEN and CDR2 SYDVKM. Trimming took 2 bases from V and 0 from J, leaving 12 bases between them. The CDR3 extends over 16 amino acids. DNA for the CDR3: TGTGCCAGCAGTTTACGCGCGGGACCTAGCACAGATACGCAGTATTTT. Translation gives CASSLRAGPSTDTQYF.

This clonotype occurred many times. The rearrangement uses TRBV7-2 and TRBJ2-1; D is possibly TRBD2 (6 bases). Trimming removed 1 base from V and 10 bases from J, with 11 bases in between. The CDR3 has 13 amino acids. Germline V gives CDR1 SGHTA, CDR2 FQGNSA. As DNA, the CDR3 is TGTGCCAGCAGCTTAGGGACGGCGGGGGAGCAGTTCTTC. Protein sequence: CASSLGTAGEQFF.

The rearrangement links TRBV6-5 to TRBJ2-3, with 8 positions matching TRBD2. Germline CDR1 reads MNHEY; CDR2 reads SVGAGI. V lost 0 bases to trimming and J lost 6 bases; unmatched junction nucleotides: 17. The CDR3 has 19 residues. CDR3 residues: CASSYSLTYDRGGADTQYF. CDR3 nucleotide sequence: TGTGCCAGCAGTTACTCGTTAACGTACGACCGGGGGGGAGCCGATACGCAGTATTTT.

The DNA of the CDR3 is TGCGCCAGCAGTTACAGCTCGGCCTCCTACGAGCAGTACTTC. Translation gives CASSYSSASYEQYF. V is TRBV5-1 and J is TRBJ2-7, with D uncertain. CDR1 and CDR2 from the germline V gene are SGHRS and YFSETQ. V dropped 5 bases and J dropped 0 bases, with 12 bases sitting between them. The CDR3 totals 14 residues.

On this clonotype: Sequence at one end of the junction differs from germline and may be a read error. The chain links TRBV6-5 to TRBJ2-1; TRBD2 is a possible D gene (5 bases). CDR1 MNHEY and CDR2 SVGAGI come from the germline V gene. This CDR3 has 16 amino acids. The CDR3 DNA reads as TGTGCCAGCCGGATCGAGAGGGCGGCTATGAACAATGAGCAGTTGTTC. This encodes CASRIERAAMNNEQLF.